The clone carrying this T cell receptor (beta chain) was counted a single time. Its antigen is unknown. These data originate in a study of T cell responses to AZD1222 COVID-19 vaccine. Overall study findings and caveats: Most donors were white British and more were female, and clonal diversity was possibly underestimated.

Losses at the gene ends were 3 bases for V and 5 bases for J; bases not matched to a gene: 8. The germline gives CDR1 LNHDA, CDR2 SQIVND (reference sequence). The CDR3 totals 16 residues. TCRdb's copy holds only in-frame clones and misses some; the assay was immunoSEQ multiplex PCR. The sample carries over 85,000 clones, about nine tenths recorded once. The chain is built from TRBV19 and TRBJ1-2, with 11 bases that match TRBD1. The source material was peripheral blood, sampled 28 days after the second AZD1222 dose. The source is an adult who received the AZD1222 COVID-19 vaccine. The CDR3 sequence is CASSIRTGGSGYGYTF. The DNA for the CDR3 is TGTGCCAGTAGTATCCGGACAGGGGGCTCTGGGTATGGCTACACCTTC.